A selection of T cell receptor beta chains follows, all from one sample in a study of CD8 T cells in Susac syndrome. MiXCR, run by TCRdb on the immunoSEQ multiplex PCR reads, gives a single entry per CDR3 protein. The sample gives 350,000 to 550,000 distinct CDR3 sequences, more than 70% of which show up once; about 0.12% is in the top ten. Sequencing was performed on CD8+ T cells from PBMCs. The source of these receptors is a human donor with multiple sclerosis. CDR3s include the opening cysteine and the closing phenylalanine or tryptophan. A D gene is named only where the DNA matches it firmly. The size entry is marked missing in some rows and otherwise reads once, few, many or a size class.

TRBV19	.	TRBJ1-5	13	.	TGTGCCAGCAGCTTAACAGGTAATCAGCCCCAGCATTTT	CASSLTGNQPQHF
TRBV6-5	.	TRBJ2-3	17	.	TGTGCCAGCAGTTACTCACCGGGAATGACCTACACAGATACGCAGTATTTT	CASSYSPGMTYTDTQYF
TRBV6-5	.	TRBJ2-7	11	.	TGTGCCAGCAGCCTTAACGACGAGCAGTACTTC	CASSLNDEQYF
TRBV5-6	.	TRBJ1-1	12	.	TGTGCCAGCAGCTTGGCGGGGGACGCAGCTTTCTTT	CASSLAGDAAFF
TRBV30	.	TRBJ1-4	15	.	TGTGCCTGGAGTAATTCAACCCTCGCCAATGAAAAACTGTTTTTT	CAWSNSTLANEKLFF
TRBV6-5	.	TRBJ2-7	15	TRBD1	TGTGCCAGCAGTTACTCCGGACAGGGGTTCTACGAGCAGTACTTC	CASSYSGQGFYEQYF
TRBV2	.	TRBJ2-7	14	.	TGTGCCAGCGGCCCGGGACTTGACACCTACGAGCAGTACTTC	CASGPGLDTYEQYF
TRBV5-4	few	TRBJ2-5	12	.	TGTGCCAGCAGCTTGCCTCGGGAGACCCAGTACTTC	CASSLPRETQYF
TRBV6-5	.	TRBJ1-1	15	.	TGTGCCAGCAGTTCCACGCAGGGTAGGAGGACTGAAGCTTTCTTT	CASSSTQGRRTEAFF
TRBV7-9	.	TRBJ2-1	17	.	TGTGCCAGCAGCTTTAGCGTTACAGTTCCCTCCTACAATGAGCAGTTCTTC	CASSFSVTVPSYNEQFF
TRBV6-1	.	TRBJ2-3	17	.	TGTGCCAGCAGTGAAGCGGGGGAACGGGCTAGCACAGATACGCAGTATTTT	CASSEAGERASTDTQYF
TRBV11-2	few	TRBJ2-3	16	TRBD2	TGTGCCAGCAGCAGGGTTCCGGGACTAAGCACAGATACGCAGTATTTT	CASSRVPGLSTDTQYF
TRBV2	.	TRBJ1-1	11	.	TGTGCCAGCATCATAGGGATTGAAGCTTTCTTT	CASIIGIEAFF
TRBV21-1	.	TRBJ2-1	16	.	TGTGCCAGCAGCCCCACGGACAGGATGTTTCCCAATGAGCAGTTCTTC	CASSPTDRMFPNEQFF
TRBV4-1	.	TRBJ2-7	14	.	TGCGCCAGCAGCCAAGCCAGGGCCCCCTACGAGCAGTACTTC	CASSQARAPYEQYF
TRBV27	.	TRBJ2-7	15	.	TGTGCCAGCAGTCATGAGTATACCATTAGCTACGAGCAGTACTTC	CASSHEYTISYEQYF
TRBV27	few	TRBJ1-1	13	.	TGTGCCAGCAGTTTGCAGGGCTTCACTGAAGCTTTCTTT	CASSLQGFTEAFF
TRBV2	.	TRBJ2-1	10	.	TGTGCCGCCCAGGACAATGAGCAGTTCTTC	CAAQDNEQFF
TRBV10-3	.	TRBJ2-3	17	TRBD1	TGTGCCATCAGAGGGACAGGGCCCGATCATAGCACAGATACGCAGTATTTT	CAIRGTGPDHSTDTQYF
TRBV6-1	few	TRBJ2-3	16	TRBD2	TGTGCCAGCAGTGAAGCGCTAGCGGGGGGCACAGATACGCAGTATTTT	CASSEALAGGTDTQYF
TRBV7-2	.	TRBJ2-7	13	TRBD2	TGTGCCAGCAGCTTAGCTAGCGGGAACGAGCAGTACTTC	CASSLASGNEQYF
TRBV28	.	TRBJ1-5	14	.	TGTGCCAGCAGGGACAGTTCCGGCAATCAGCCCCAGCATTTT	CASRDSSGNQPQHF